This T cell receptor (beta chain) emerged from a study of CD8+CD57+ T cells in acquired aplastic anemia. Overall study context: Each DNA sample taken from sorted CD4+ and CD8+ cells came to 3 to 3.5 ug on average. Healthy CD8+ samples averaged approximately 9.9 million reads. Regarding the study as a whole: Patients and healthy controls showed no significant CD8+ Simpson's diversity difference. In common between the patients and the controls were nearly 30 CD8+ CDR3 sequences.

TCR beta VDJ and CDR3 profiling used genomic DNA as template. TCRdb reanalysed the reads using MiXCR and keeps one entry per CDR3 protein. The profile shows 190,000 or so distinct CDR3 sequences, under 65% of them singletons. For this clonotype: What it recognizes is unknown.

The CDR3 consists of 14 residues. CDR1 is DFQATT and CDR2 is SNEGSKA in the germline V gene (reference sequence). Trimming cost V 5 bases and J 1 base; bases outside gene matches: 4. The sample consisted of sorted CD4+, CD8+, or CD8+CD57+ T cells (not recorded which) from PBMCs. The chain employs TRBV20-1 and TRBJ2-5, with TRBD2 matching 10 bases. This clonotype was sampled from a human donor in good health. The CDR3 loop is CSAWTSGTQETQYF. As DNA, the CDR3 is TGCAGTGCTTGGACTAGCGGAACCCAAGAGACCCAGTACTTC.